The subject of this entry is one T cell receptor beta chain. Its antigen is undetermined. The sample belongs to a study of T cell responses to AZD1222 COVID-19 vaccine. Some clones are missing from TCRdb's copy, which holds only in-frame ones; the method was immunoSEQ multiplex PCR. The sample has some 120,000 clones, about 88% seen once. The CDR3 sequence is 13 residues long. V dropped 5 bases and J dropped 0 bases, with 10 bases sitting between them. Germline CDR1 is GTSNPN and CDR2 is SVGIG (reference sequence). Points from the study as a whole: Donor demographics were predominantly white British with a female majority; clonal diversity may be underestimated.

The receptor's source is an adult who received the AZD1222 COVID-19 vaccine. The chain recombines TRBV30 with TRBJ1-1, with TRBD1 as a possible D gene (5 bases). The sample here was peripheral blood, taken 28 days after the second AZD1222 dose. The CDR3 sequence: CAWVGVMNTEAFF. CDR3 bases: TGTGCCTGGGTGGGGGTGATGAACACTGAAGCTTTCTTT.